The text below deals with one T cell receptor beta chain. Per the germline V gene, CDR1 is SGHNT and CDR2 is YYREEE (reference sequence). The CDR3 is made up of 16 amino acids. V gave up 0 bases and J gave up 4 bases; unmatched junction bases: 4. The data are from a study of CD8 T cells in Susac syndrome. CD8+ and CD4+ T cells from blood underwent TCR beta sequencing, which was carried out in a high-throughput format. Healthy donors matched for age and sex were used as controls. It was with random hexamers that 0.5 to 1 ug RNA was reverse transcribed. The amplification used immunoSEQ multiplex PCR on TCR beta CDR3; it spanned 54 Vbeta and 13 Jbeta. TCRdb analysed the immunoSEQ multiplex PCR reads with MiXCR anew, one entry per CDR3 protein. The sample lists around 62,000 distinct CDR3 sequences; just over 90% were seen once.

Sequenced input: CD8+ T cells from PBMCs. This sequence originates from a human donor in good health. V is TRBV5-4 and J is TRBJ2-2, with 9 positions matching TRBD1. The CDR3 bases are TGTGCCAGCAGCTTGGAGGGACAGGGAGTCACCGGGGAGCTGTTTTTT. This sequence encodes CASSLEGQGVTGELFF.